The sequence of this T cell receptor beta chain was determined in a study of T-cell reconstitution after alpha-beta-depleted transplantation in children. Trimming cost V 0 bases and J 7 bases, with 10 bases left between them. The germline V gene encodes CDR1 LGHNA and CDR2 YSLEER. The length of the CDR3 is 14 residues. The TCRbeta library incorporated unique molecular identifiers. A single record per CDR3 protein comes from TCRdb applying MiXCR to the PCR reads. The table includes about 72,000 distinct CDR3 sequences, around 6.6% detected once. This clonotype occurred a few times. The V gene is TRBV4-3, the J gene TRBJ2-1, with a possible D match to TRBD1 (6 bases). The origin of this receptor is a human donor who donated a stem cell graft to a child with acute lymphoblastic leukemia. The sequencing used PBMCs from the stem cell graft donor, collected from the stem cell graft. The CDR3 nucleotides read TGCGCCAGCAGCCAAGAGCCCAGGGGAAATGAGCAGTTCTTC. As protein: CASSQEPRGNEQFF.